Included here is one T cell receptor (beta chain) sequence, with context. The source of the sample is a study of blood T cell repertoires in COVID-19. About the research overall: Samples came from the United States, Italy and Spain, spanning acute and convalescent COVID-19. T cells, B-cell-depleted T cells, or PBMCs provided the cDNA or gDNA that served as material.

The germline gives CDR1 WNHNN, CDR2 SYGVQD (reference sequence). With V trimmed by 3 bases and J by 2 bases, 10 bases remained unmatched. This CDR3 is 17 amino acids long. Original processing methods: Reference gene primer amplification in the assay estimated nucleated cell counts. Method: immunoSEQ multiplex PCR; TCRdb's copy keeps in-frame clones and lacks some. The V and J calls and the clone size are those of that table, but D and trimming were determined from the DNA. The sample lists 90,000 to 100,000 clones; approximately 90% were seen once. The chain is built from TRBV10-1 and TRBJ2-4, with TRBD1 matching over 7 bases. This TCR came from a man aged 70 or older with acute or convalescent COVID-19. The sample consisted of peripheral blood. Written as DNA, the CDR3 is TGCGCCAGCAGTGATCATAGCGACAGGGAATCCAAAAACATTCAGTACTTC. Its translation: CASSDHSDRESKNIQYF.